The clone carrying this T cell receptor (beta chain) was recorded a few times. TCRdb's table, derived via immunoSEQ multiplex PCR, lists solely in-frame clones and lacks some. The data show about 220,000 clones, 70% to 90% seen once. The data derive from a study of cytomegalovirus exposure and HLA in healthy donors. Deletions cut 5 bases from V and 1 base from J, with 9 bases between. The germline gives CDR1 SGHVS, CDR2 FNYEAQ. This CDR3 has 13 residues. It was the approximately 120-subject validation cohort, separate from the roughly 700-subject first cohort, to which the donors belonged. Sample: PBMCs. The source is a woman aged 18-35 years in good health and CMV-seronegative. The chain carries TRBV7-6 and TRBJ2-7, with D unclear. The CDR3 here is CASSVSSSYEQYF. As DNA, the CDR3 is TGTGCCAGCAGCGTAAGCTCTTCCTACGAGCAGTACTTC. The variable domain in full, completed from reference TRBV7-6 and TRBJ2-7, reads GAGVSQSPRYKVTKRGQDVALRCDPISGHVSLYWYRQALGQGPEFLTYFNYEAQQDKSGLPNDRFSAERPEGSISTLTIQRTEQRDSAMYRCASSVSSSYEQYFGPGTRLTVT.